This T cell receptor beta chain was sequenced for a study of blood T cell repertoires in COVID-19. Study context: COVID-19 samples, acute and convalescent, were from the United States, Italy and Spain. T cells, B-cell-depleted T cells, or PBMCs supplied cDNA or gDNA.

Sequenced by immunoSEQ multiplex PCR; TCRdb stores in-frame clones only, minus some. Counted here are 120,000 to 150,000 clones, around 83% occurring once; the ten biggest clones make up around 2.5%. The receptor comes from a human donor with acute or convalescent COVID-19. The donor label of this sample is uncertain. Sequenced sample: peripheral blood.

The DNA of the CDR3 is TGCGCCAGCAGCCAAACCCAGCGGGGGGGCCTTGGGGCCAACGTCCTGACTTTC. Translated, it gives CASSQTQRGGLGANVLTF. The V call is TRBV4-1, the J call TRBJ2-6; TRBD2 matches at 10 bases. CDR3 size: 18 residues. Germline V gene sequence: CDR1 MGHRA, CDR2 YSYEKL. V trimming: 2 bases; J trimming: 3 bases; junction bases outside the gene matches: 7.